This TCR beta chain was recorded in a study of response to subunit inactivated influenza vaccine. Findings of the study overall: The authors offered the suggestion that each seasonal influenza vaccination recruits few new T cells.

A single record per CDR3 protein comes from TCRdb applying MiXCR to the RT-PCR reads. The sample yields roughly 650,000 distinct CDR3 sequences, approximately 14% seen once. V was trimmed by 4 bases and J by 5 bases, leaving 17 bases between them. The V gene's germline CDR1 is SNHLY and CDR2 FYNNEI. CDR3 size: 15 residues. This clonotype has just a few counts. Its target is unknown. The TCR comes from a man over 45 who received an inactivated influenza vaccine. The gene calls are TRBV2 and TRBJ1-1; tentatively, D is TRBD1 (5 bases). The sequences come from PBMCs from blood, collected about 12 days after vaccination. The CDR3 region is CASSGQKGGITEAFF. In nucleotides, the CDR3 is TGTGCCAGCAGTGGACAGAAAGGTGGTATAACTGAAGCTTTCTTT.